The T cell receptor beta chain under discussion was sequenced for a study of T cell repertoires in cytomegalovirus infection. Study-wide context: A matching HLA type, together with CMV infection, was signaled by public TCR beta signatures. The study, taken as a whole, reports: It was HLA-C-restricted CMV-specific TCR beta clonotypes that dominated the response ex vivo.

Concerning this clonotype itself: What it binds is unknown.

One entry per CDR3 protein results from TCRdb running MiXCR on the reads. The sample comprises 110,000 to 150,000 distinct CDR3 sequences, 25% to 35% of which are singletons, and 52% rests with the top ten. J gave up 2 bases and V 4 bases, and 3 bases lay outside the gene matches. This CDR3 spans 16 amino acids. Looked up from germline, CDR1 is LNHDA and CDR2 is SQIVND (reference sequence). The input for sequencing was CD8+ T cells from cultured PBMCs, taken from culture after CMV antigen stimulation. The clonotype comes from a human donor in good health (CMV status not recorded). Some clones in this sample may be carry-over from other donors' samples. The chain links TRBV19 to TRBJ2-6, with TRBD1 matching over 9 bases. The CDR3 spells CASSTGTGTGANVLTF. The CDR3 nucleotides read TGTGCCAGTAGTACTGGGACAGGGACTGGGGCCAACGTCCTGACTTTC.